The entry that follows covers one TCR beta chain sequence. The V gene lost 4 bases and the J gene lost 4 bases, with 14 bases spanning the gap. The CDR3 runs to 14 residues. Germline assignment: CDR1 SGHRS and CDR2 YFSETQ. The data originate from a study of cytomegalovirus exposure and HLA in healthy donors. The PCR had 60 Vbeta and 13 Jbeta primers. Assay used: immunoSEQ multiplex PCR; TCRdb lists only in-frame clones, some missing. The table records about 210,000 clones, about four fifths of them present only once. The source of this sequence is a woman aged 50 to 60 in good health and CMV-seropositive. Material: PBMCs. This chain links TRBV5-1 with TRBJ1-2; no definite D call. CDR3 sequence: CASSPDGLSYGYTF. In DNA form, the CDR3 reads TGCGCCAGCAGCCCGGATGGACTTTCCTATGGCTACACCTTC. Full variable domain (remainder filled in from reference TRBV5-1 and TRBJ1-2): KAGVTQTPRYLIKTRGQQVTLSCSPISGHRSVSWYQQTPGQGLQFLFEYFSETQRNKGNFPGRFSGRQFSNSRSEMNVSTLELGDSALYLCASSPDGLSYGYTFGSGTRLTVV.